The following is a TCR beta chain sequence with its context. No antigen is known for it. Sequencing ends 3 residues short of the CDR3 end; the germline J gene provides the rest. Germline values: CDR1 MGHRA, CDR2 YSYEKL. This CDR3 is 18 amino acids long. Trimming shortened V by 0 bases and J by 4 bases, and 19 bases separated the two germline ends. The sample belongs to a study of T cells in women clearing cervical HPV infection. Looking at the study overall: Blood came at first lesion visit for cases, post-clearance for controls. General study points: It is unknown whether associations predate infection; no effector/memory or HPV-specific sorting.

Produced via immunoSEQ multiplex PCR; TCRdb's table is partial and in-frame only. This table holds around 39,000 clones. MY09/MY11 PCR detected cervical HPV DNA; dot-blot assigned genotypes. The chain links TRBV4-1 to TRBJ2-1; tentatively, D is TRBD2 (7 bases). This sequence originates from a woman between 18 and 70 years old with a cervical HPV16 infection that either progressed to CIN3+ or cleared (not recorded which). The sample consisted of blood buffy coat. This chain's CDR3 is CASSQDGAGLGGYNEQFF. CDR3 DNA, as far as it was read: TGCGCCAGCAGCCAAGATGGAGCGGGGTTAGGGGGGTACAATGAG.